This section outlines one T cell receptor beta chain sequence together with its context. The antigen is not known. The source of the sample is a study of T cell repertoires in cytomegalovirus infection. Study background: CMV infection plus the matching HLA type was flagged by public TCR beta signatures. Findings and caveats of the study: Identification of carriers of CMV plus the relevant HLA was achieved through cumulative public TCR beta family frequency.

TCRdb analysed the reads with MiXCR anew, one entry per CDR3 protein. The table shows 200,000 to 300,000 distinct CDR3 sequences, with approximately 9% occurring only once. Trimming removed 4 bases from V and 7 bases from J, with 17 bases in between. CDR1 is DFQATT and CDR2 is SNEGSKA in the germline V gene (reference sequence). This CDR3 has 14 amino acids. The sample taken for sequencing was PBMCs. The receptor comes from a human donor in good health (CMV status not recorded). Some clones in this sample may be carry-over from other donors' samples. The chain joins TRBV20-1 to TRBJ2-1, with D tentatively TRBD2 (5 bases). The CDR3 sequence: CSAKRGPRINEQFF. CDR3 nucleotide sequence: TGCAGTGCTAAACGGGGTCCACGGATAAATGAGCAGTTCTTC.